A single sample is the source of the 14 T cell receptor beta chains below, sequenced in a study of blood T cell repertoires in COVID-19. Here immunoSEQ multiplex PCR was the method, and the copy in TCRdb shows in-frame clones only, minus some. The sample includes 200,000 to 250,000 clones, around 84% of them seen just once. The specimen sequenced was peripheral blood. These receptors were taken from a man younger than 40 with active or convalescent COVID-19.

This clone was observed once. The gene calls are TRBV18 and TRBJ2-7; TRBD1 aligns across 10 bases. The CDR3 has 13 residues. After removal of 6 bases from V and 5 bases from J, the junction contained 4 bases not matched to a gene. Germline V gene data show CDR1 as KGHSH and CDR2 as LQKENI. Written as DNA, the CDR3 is TGTGCCAGCTCCATCGGGACAGGGGACGAGCAGTACTTC. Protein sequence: CASSIGTGDEQYF.

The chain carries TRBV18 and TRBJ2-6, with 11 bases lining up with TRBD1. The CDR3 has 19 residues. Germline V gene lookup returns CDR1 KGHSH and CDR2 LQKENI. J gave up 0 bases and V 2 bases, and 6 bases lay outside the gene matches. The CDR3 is CASSPNRTGGRSGANVLTF. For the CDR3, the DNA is TGTGCCAGCTCACCAAACCGGACAGGGGGCCGCTCTGGGGCCAACGTCCTGACTTTC.

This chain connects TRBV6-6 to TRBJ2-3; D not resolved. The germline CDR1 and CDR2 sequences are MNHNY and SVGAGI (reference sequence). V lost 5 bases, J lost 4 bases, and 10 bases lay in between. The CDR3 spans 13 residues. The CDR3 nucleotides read TGTGCCAGCAGTCAAAATCTAGCAGATACGCAGTATTTT. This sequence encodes CASSQNLADTQYF.

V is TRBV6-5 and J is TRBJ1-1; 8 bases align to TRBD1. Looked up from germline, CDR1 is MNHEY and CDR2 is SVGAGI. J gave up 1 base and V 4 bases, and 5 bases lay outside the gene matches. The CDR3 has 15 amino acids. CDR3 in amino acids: CASSWGDRTNTEAFF. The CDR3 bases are TGTGCCAGCAGTTGGGGGGACAGGACGAACACTGAAGCTTTCTTT.

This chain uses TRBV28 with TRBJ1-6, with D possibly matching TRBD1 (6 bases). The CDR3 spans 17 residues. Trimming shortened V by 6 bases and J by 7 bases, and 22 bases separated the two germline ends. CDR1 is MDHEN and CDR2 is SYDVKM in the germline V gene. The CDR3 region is CASRFRPYREDNSPLHF. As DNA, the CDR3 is TGTGCCAGCAGATTCCGACCATACAGGGAAGACAATTCACCCCTCCACTTT. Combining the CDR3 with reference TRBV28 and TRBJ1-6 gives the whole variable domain DVKVTQSSRYLVKRTGEKVFLECVQDMDHENMFWYRQDPGLGLRLIYFSYDVKMKEKGDIPEGYSVSREKKERFSLILESASTNQTSMYLCASRFRPYREDNSPLHFGNGTRLTVT.

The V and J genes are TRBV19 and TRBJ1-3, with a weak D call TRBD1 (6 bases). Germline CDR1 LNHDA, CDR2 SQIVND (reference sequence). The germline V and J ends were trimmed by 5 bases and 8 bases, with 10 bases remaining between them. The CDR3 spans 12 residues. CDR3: CASSQTGDTIYF. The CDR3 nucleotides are TGTGCCAGTAGTCAGACAGGAGACACCATATATTTT. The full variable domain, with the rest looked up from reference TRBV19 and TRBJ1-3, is DGGITQSPKYLFRKEGQNVTLSCEQNLNHDAMYWYRQDPGQGLRLIYYSQIVNDFQKGDIAEGYSVSREKKESFPLTVTSAQKNPTAFYLCASSQTGDTIYFGEGSWLTVV.

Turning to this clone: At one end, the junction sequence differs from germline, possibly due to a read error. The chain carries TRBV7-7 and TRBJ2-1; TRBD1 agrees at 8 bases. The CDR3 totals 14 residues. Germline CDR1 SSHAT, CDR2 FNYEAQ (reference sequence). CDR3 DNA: TGTGCTAGCAGCTCCGGGACAGGTTTGGATGAGCAGTTCTTC. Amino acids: CASSSGTGLDEQFF. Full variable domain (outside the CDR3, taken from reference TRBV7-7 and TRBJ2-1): GAGVSQSPRYKVTKRGQDVTLRCDPISSHATLYWYQQALGQGPEFLTYFNYEAQPDKSGLPSDRFSAERPEGSISTLTIQRTEQRDSAMYRCASSSGTGLDEQFFGPGTRLTVL.

Here the CDR3 reads CASRRESLASPLHF. As DNA, the CDR3 is TGTGCCAGTAGGAGGGAATCTCTGGCTTCACCCCTCCACTTT. The rearrangement uses TRBV19 and TRBJ1-6; D not resolved. CDR1 and CDR2 from the germline V gene are LNHDA and SQIVND (reference sequence). Trimming pared 6 bases from V and 9 bases from J, leaving 15 bases between. The CDR3 covers 14 residues.

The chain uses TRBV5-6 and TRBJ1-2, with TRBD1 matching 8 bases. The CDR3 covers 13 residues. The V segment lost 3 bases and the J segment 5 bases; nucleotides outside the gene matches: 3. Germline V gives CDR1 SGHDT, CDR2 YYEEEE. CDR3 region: CASSSQGVYGYTF. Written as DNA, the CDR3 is TGTGCCAGCAGCTCACAGGGGGTTTATGGCTACACCTTC.

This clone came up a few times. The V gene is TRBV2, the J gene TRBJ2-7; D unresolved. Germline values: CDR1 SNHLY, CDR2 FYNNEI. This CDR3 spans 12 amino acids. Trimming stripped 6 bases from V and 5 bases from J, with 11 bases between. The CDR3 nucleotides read TGTGCCAGCAGAGCTGACCAGGACGAGCAGTACTTC. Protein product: CASRADQDEQYF. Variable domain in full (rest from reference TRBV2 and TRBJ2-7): EPEVTQTPSHQVTQMGQEVILRCVPISNHLYFYWYRQILGQKVEFLVSFYNNEISEKSEIFDDQFSVERPDGSNFTLKIRSTKLEDSAMYFCASRADQDEQYFGPGTRLTVT.

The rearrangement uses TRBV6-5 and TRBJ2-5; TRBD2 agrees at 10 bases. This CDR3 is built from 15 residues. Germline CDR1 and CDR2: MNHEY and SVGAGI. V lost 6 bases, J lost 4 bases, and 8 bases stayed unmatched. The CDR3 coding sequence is TGTGCCAGCAGGGAGCGGGAGGGCAAATTAGAGACCCAGTACTTC. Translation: CASREREGKLETQYF.

In DNA, the CDR3 is TGTGCCAGCAGTGACGGGACAGAGTATGGCTACACCTTC. This encodes CASSDGTEYGYTF. This chain connects TRBV6-1 to TRBJ1-2; 7 bases match TRBD1. Germline CDR1 reads MNHNS; CDR2 reads SASEGT. Trimming removed 3 bases from V and 5 bases from J; junction bases left unmatched: 3. The CDR3 length is 13 residues.

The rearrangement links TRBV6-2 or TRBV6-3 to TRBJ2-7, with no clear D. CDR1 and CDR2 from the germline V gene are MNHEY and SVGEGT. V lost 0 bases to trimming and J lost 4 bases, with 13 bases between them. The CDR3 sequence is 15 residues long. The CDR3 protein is CASSYSVPGPYEQYF. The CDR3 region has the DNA TGTGCCAGCAGTTACTCGGTGCCAGGTCCATACGAGCAGTACTTC.

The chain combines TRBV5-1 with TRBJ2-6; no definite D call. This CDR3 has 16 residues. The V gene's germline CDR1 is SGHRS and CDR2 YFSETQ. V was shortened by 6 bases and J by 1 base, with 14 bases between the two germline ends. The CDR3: CASTGGSVSGANVLTF. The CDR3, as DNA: TGCGCCAGCACTGGCGGTTCGGTGTCTGGGGCCAACGTCCTGACTTTC.